These T cell receptor beta chains were read from a single sample in a study of T-cell memory formation after mild COVID-19. From the 5' RACE reads, TCRdb called clonotypes with MiXCR, one entry per CDR3 protein. This table has about 340,000 distinct CDR3 sequences, under 15% appearing once. Sequenced input: PBMCs or a T cell subset sorted from them (not recorded which). These TCRs come from a man between 18 and 29 years old who had mild COVID-19 (a few samples of this study predate the infection). Cell type and time point are not known. CDR3s include the opening cysteine and the closing phenylalanine or tryptophan. Each record gives: V gene, clone size, J gene, D gene, CDR3 protein, CDR3 DNA. D genes are given only for firm matches. Size is omitted from some rows. Given values are once, few, many or a class for expanded clones.

TRBV11-1	many	TRBJ1-2	.	CASSLEVGRSDYGYTF	TGTGCCAGCAGCTTAGAGGTCGGGAGGAGCGACTATGGCTACACCTTC
TRBV6-5	few	TRBJ2-7	TRBD1	CASRTRTGAEQYF	TGTGCCAGCAGGACGAGGACAGGGGCCGAGCAGTACTTC
TRBV4-3	few	TRBJ1-1	.	CASSQDGRGDTEAFF	TGCGCCAGCAGCCAAGACGGGCGGGGGGACACTGAAGCTTTCTTT
TRBV30	.	TRBJ2-7	.	CAWSPTRYEQYF	TGTGCCTGGAGTCCGACGCGTTACGAGCAGTACTTC
TRBV18	.	TRBJ2-5	TRBD1	CASSPRTGKETQYF	TGTGCCAGCTCACCTAGGACAGGGAAAGAGACCCAGTACTTC
TRBV4-3	few	TRBJ2-2	TRBD1	CASSRGDRGGELFF	TGCGCCAGCAGCCGGGGCGACAGGGGCGGGGAGCTGTTTTTT
TRBV7-6	many	TRBJ2-1	TRBD1	CASSLVGGGHNEQFF	TGTGCCAGCAGCTTAGTAGGGGGCGGCCACAATGAGCAGTTCTTC
TRBV7-6	.	TRBJ1-5	TRBD1	CASSPTWDRDGNQPQHF	TGTGCCAGCAGCCCGACGTGGGACAGGGACGGCAATCAGCCCCAGCATTTT
TRBV12-3/TRBV12-4	.	TRBJ2-2	.	CASSFSSTGELFF	TGTGCCAGCAGTTTTTCAAGCACCGGGGAGCTGTTTTTT
TRBV2	many	TRBJ2-5	.	CASTRQGGETQYF	TGTGCCAGCACCCGGCAGGGCGGAGAGACCCAGTACTTC
TRBV7-2	few	TRBJ2-7	.	CASSSPPRREQYF	TGTGCCAGCAGCTCACCCCCCCGGCGGGAGCAGTACTTC
TRBV5-1	many	TRBJ1-1	.	CASSLEARGSEAFF	TGCGCCAGCAGCTTGGAGGCGCGGGGCTCTGAAGCTTTCTTT
TRBV6-6	.	TRBJ1-1	.	CASSYGLGVSEAFF	TGTGCCAGCAGTTACGGGTTGGGGGTTTCTGAAGCTTTCTTT
TRBV7-2	.	TRBJ2-1	TRBD1	CASSLARQGRQFF	TGTGCCAGCAGCTTAGCGAGACAGGGGAGGCAGTTCTTC
TRBV4-3	many	TRBJ1-1	TRBD1	CASSPQITGGSEAFF	TGCGCCAGCAGCCCTCAGATCACAGGGGGATCCGAAGCTTTCTTT
TRBV5-5	.	TRBJ1-2	.	CASSILGEGNYGYTF	TGTGCCAGCAGCATCCTGGGGGAAGGGAACTATGGCTACACCTTC
TRBV6-2/TRBV6-3	.	TRBJ2-5	.	CASSYSSVSAETQYF	TGTGCCAGCAGTTACTCATCCGTTTCCGCAGAGACCCAGTACTTC
TRBV27	.	TRBJ1-2	.	CASSPGTRGDYTF	TGTGCCAGCAGTCCCGGGACGCGCGGAGACTACACCTTC
TRBV19	.	TRBJ2-5	.	CASSGIQETQYF	TGTGCCAGTAGTGGGATCCAAGAGACCCAGTACTTC
TRBV7-8	few	TRBJ1-5	.	CASSLSSAQPQHF	TGTGCCAGCAGCCTTTCCTCAGCTCAGCCCCAGCATTTT
TRBV18	.	TRBJ2-1	.	CASSQSTGAEQFF	TGTGCCAGCTCCCAATCGACGGGGGCCGAGCAGTTCTTC
TRBV15	many	TRBJ1-2	.	CATSRGTEDGYTF	TGTGCCACCAGCAGAGGGACGGAAGATGGCTACACCTTC
TRBV18	.	TRBJ1-5	.	CASSPGVNQPQHF	TGTGCCAGCTCACCGGGTGTCAATCAGCCCCAGCATTTT
TRBV7-2	few	TRBJ2-5	TRBD2	CASRPGGSSETQYF	TGTGCCAGCAGGCCGGGGGGTTCGTCGGAGACCCAGTACTTC
TRBV20-1	once	TRBJ1-1	.	CSADRQMNTEAFF	TGCAGTGCTGATCGACAGATGAACACTGAAGCTTTCTTT
TRBV12-3/TRBV12-4	many	TRBJ2-5	.	CASSFQGGETQYF	TGTGCCAGCAGTTTCCAGGGGGGGGAGACCCAGTACTTC
TRBV12-3/TRBV12-4	.	TRBJ2-5	.	CASRLGPAEETQYF	TGTGCCAGCAGATTGGGGCCGGCAGAAGAGACCCAGTACTTC
TRBV7-9	few	TRBJ1-6	TRBD1	CASSSPGQSSYNSPLHF	TGTGCCAGCAGCTCCCCGGGACAGAGCTCCTATAATTCACCCCTCCACTTT
TRBV9	.	TRBJ2-2	.	CASSVTAGGPDGELFF	TGTGCCAGCAGCGTCACCGCCGGCGGACCCGACGGGGAGCTGTTTTTT
TRBV7-2	.	TRBJ1-6	TRBD1	CASSPLGQGHNSPLHF	TGTGCCAGCAGCCCACTCGGACAGGGGCATAATTCACCCCTCCACTTT
TRBV4-1	few	TRBJ2-1	.	CASKPGLGFSYNEQFF	TGCGCCAGCAAGCCAGGGCTGGGGTTCTCCTACAATGAGCAGTTCTTC
TRBV7-9	.	TRBJ2-7	.	CASALLGEQYF	TGTGCCAGCGCTCTCCTCGGCGAGCAGTACTTC
TRBV6-2/TRBV6-3	few	TRBJ2-5	.	CASSYPLETQYF	TGTGCCAGCAGTTACCCTCTGGAGACCCAGTACTTC